This TCR beta chain derives from a study of blood T cell repertoires in COVID-19. About the research overall: Some COVID-19 samples were acute and others convalescent; all came from the United States, Italy and Spain. T cells, B-cell-depleted T cells, or PBMCs supplied cDNA or gDNA.

As handled by the study authors: Nucleated cell counts were estimated from reference gene primer amplification. Here immunoSEQ multiplex PCR was the method, and the copy in TCRdb shows in-frame clones only, minus some. V, J and clone size are those of that table, while D and trimming were read from the DNA. Of 70,000 to 95,000 clones listed, about 90% are singletons. CDR3 size: 19 residues. The junction had 7 bases not matched to a gene; V was cut back by 0 bases and J by 2 bases. From germline, CDR1 is MGHRA and CDR2 YSYEKL. The V gene is TRBV4-1, the J gene TRBJ2-6; TRBD1 matches at 10 bases. The sequenced sample was peripheral blood. The sequence derives from a woman between 45 and 65 years old in a cohort sampled during active COVID-19. The CDR3 region is CASSQESRQGAAGANVLTF. CDR3 sequence (DNA): TGCGCCAGCAGCCAAGAATCCAGACAGGGGGCCGCTGGGGCCAACGTCCTGACTTTC.